This T cell receptor (beta chain) was captured in a study of T cell responses to AZD1222 COVID-19 vaccine. V shed 5 bases and J shed 1 base, with 9 bases lying between them. Germline assignment: CDR1 SGHNT and CDR2 YYREEE (reference sequence). The CDR3 extends over 13 amino acids. Data came from immunoSEQ multiplex PCR; TCRdb stores just in-frame clones and leaves some out. Of approximately 150,000 clones in the sample, roughly 92% were seen once. This TCR derives from an adult in good health. The chain joins TRBV5-4 to TRBJ2-5, with D possibly being TRBD1 (6 bases). Specimen: peripheral blood, collected on day 0 of AZD1222 vaccination. CDR3 region: CASRPGVQETQYF. CDR3 in DNA: TGTGCCAGCAGACCAGGGGTCCAAGAGACCCAGTACTTC.